This paragraph reports one T cell receptor (beta chain). The data are from a study of blood T cell repertoires in COVID-19. Profiled with immunoSEQ multiplex PCR; TCRdb holds only in-frame clones, not every one. The sample lists under 300,000 clones; approximately 80% were seen once. CDR1 is SNHLY and CDR2 is FYNNEI in the germline V gene. The junction had 9 bases not matched to a gene; V was cut back by 6 bases and J by 7 bases. CDR3 size: 14 residues. V gene TRBV2 combines with J gene TRBJ1-5, with 7 bases that match TRBD1. This receptor was identified in a woman in her late teens or twenties with acute or convalescent COVID-19. The sequenced material came from peripheral blood. CDR3 DNA: TGTGCCAGCAGATTGGGAAGGGGGCAACAGCCCCAGCATTTT. Residues: CASRLGRGQQPQHF.